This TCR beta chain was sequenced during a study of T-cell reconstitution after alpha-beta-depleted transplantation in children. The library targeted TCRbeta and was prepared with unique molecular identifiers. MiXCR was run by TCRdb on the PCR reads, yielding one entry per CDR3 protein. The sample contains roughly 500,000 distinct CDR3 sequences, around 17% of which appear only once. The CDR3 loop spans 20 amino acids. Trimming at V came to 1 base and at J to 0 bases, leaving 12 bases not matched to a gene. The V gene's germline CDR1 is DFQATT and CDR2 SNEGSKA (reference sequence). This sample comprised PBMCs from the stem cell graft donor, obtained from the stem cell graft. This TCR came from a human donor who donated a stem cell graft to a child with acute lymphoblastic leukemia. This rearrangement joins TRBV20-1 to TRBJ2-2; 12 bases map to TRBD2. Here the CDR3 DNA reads TGCAGTGCTAGAGGGGCCCCCGGGACTAGCGGGCATCCGAACACCGGGGAGCTGTTTTTT. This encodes CSARGAPGTSGHPNTGELFF.